This TCR beta chain was captured by sequencing in a study of cytomegalovirus exposure and HLA in healthy donors. 13 Jbeta primers and 60 Vbeta primers were used for the PCR. Produced via immunoSEQ multiplex PCR; TCRdb's table is partial and in-frame only. The sample gives over 150,000 clones, about four fifths of which show up once; 6% to 8.5% is in the top ten. The CDR3 is 10 amino acids. In germline, CDR1 is DFQATT, CDR2 SNEGSKA (reference sequence). On this clone itself: One end of the junction varies from germline; a read error may be responsible.

Input material: PBMCs. This sequence joins TRBV20-1 and TRBJ2-1, with 9 bases matching TRBD2. This TCR was recovered from a man aged 30 to 39 in good health and CMV-seropositive. The CDR3 DNA follows: TGCAGTGCTAGAGCTAGCGGGGTTCTCTTC. Its translation is CSARASGVLF.